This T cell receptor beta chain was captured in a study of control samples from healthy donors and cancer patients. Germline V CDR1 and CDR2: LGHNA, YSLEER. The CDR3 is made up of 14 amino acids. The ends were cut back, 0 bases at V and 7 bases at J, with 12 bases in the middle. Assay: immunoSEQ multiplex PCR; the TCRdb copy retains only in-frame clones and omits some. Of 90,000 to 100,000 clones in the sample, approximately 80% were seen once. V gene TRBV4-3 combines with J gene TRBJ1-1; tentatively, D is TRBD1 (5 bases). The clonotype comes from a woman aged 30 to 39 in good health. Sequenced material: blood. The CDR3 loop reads CASSQEYLRGEAFF. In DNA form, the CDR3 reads TGCGCCAGCAGCCAAGAGTACCTTAGGGGTGAAGCTTTCTTT.